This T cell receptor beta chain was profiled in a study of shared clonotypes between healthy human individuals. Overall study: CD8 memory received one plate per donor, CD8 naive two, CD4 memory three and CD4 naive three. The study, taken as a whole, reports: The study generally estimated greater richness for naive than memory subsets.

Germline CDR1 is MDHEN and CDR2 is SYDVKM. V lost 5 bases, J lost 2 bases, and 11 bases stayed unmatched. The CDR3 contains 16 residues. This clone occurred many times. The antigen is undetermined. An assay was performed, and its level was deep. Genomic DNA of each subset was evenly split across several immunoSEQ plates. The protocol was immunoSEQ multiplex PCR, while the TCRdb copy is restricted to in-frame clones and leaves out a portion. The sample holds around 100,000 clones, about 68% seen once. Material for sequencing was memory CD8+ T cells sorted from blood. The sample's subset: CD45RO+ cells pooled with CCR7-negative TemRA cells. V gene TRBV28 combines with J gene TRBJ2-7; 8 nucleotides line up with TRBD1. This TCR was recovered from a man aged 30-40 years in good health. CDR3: CASSLGQGLLTYEQYF. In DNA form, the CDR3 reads TGTGCCAGCAGTCTAGGACAGGGACTGCTGACCTACGAGCAGTACTTC.